These T cell receptor beta chains were read from a single sample in a study of human T cells and chemical hapten exposure. TCRdb redid the calling of the 5' RACE reads with MiXCR, one entry per CDR3 protein. The sample holds about 140,000 distinct CDR3 sequences, approximately 4% seen once. All receptors come from a female donor in good health. Both conserved end residues are part of each CDR3. The D gene is left open where the match is weak. Clone sizes are given selectively: once, few, many, or a class where the clone is expanded.

V gene: TRBV7-9
clone size: many
D gene: TRBD1
J gene: TRBJ2-4
CDR3 protein: CASSHGQGEVNIQYF
CDR3 DNA: TGTGCCAGCAGCCATGGACAGGGCGAAGTAAACATTCAGTACTTC

V gene: TRBV2
clone size: few
D gene: NA
J gene: TRBJ1-1
CDR3 protein: CASIGGNTEAFF
CDR3 DNA: TGTGCCAGCATCGGCGGGAACACTGAAGCTTTCTTT

V gene: TRBV3-1
clone size: few
D gene: NA
J gene: TRBJ1-1
CDR3 protein: CASSQFGGLGTEAFF
CDR3 DNA: TGTGCCAGCAGCCAATTCGGGGGACTGGGAACTGAAGCTTTCTTT

V gene: TRBV19
clone size: many
D gene: NA
J gene: TRBJ1-5
CDR3 protein: CASSMVRVGNQPQHF
CDR3 DNA: TGTGCCAGTAGTATGGTCAGGGTCGGCAATCAGCCCCAGCATTTT

V gene: TRBV15
clone size: many
D gene: NA
J gene: TRBJ1-6
CDR3 protein: CATSRDIGNSPLHF
CDR3 DNA: TGTGCCACCAGCAGAGATATCGGCAATTCACCCCTCCACTTT

V gene: TRBV12-3/TRBV12-4
clone size: many
D gene: NA
J gene: TRBJ1-5
CDR3 protein: CASREAGHSNQPQHF
CDR3 DNA: TGTGCCAGCAGGGAAGCCGGACATAGCAATCAGCCCCAGCATTTT

V gene: TRBV7-9
clone size: few
D gene: TRBD2
J gene: TRBJ2-1
CDR3 protein: CASSYRRGGEPSSYNEQFF
CDR3 DNA: TGTGCCAGCAGCTATAGGCGGGGGGGGGAACCAAGCTCCTACAATGAGCAGTTCTTC

V gene: TRBV20-1
clone size: many
D gene: TRBD1
J gene: TRBJ2-7
CDR3 protein: CSARERTGGLWEQYF
CDR3 DNA: TGCAGTGCTAGAGAGAGGACAGGGGGCCTCTGGGAGCAGTACTTC

V gene: TRBV6-6
clone size: many
D gene: TRBD1
J gene: TRBJ1-2
CDR3 protein: CASSRRTGQDDGYTF
CDR3 DNA: TGTGCCAGCAGCCGTAGGACAGGTCAAGACGATGGCTACACCTTC

V gene: TRBV7-8
clone size: many
D gene: NA
J gene: TRBJ2-7
CDR3 protein: CASSPERAALSF
CDR3 DNA: TGTGCCAGCAGCCCGGAGAGGGCCGCACTCTCCTTC

V gene: TRBV20-1
clone size: many
D gene: TRBD1
J gene: TRBJ1-1
CDR3 protein: CSAKDRGEAFF
CDR3 DNA: TGCAGTGCTAAGGACAGGGGTGAAGCTTTCTTT

V gene: TRBV6-4
clone size: many
D gene: NA
J gene: TRBJ1-5
CDR3 protein: CASSGGQGQPQHF
CDR3 DNA: TGTGCCAGCAGTGGGGGTCAGGGTCAGCCCCAGCATTTT

V gene: TRBV12-3/TRBV12-4
clone size: many
D gene: NA
J gene: TRBJ1-3
CDR3 protein: CASSFTGSGNTIYF
CDR3 DNA: TGTGCCAGCAGTTTTACAGGCTCTGGAAACACCATATATTTT

V gene: TRBV6-2/TRBV6-3
clone size: many
D gene: TRBD1
J gene: TRBJ2-7
CDR3 protein: CASTNPGTGVLEYF
CDR3 DNA: TGTGCCAGCACCAACCCCGGGACAGGGGTCCTTGAGTACTTC

V gene: TRBV28
clone size: many
D gene: NA
J gene: TRBJ1-3
CDR3 protein: CASSLLWGSGNTIYF
CDR3 DNA: TGTGCCAGCAGTTTATTATGGGGGTCTGGAAACACCATATATTTT

V gene: TRBV4-2
clone size: many
D gene: NA
J gene: TRBJ2-7
CDR3 protein: CASSQARGHSYEQYF
CDR3 DNA: TGTGCCAGCAGCCAAGCCAGGGGTCACTCCTACGAGCAGTACTTC

V gene: TRBV29-1
clone size: many
D gene: NA
J gene: TRBJ2-5
CDR3 protein: CSVAQGGMYQETQYF
CDR3 DNA: TGCAGCGTTGCGCAGGGGGGAATGTACCAAGAGACCCAGTACTTC

V gene: TRBV6-2/TRBV6-3
clone size: many
D gene: TRBD2
J gene: TRBJ2-1
CDR3 protein: CASIQAGVYNEQFF
CDR3 DNA: TGTGCCAGCATCCAAGCGGGGGTTTACAATGAGCAGTTCTTC

V gene: TRBV4-2
clone size: few
D gene: NA
J gene: TRBJ1-4
CDR3 protein: CASSQESRTTNEKLFF
CDR3 DNA: TGTGCCAGCAGCCAAGAGTCGAGAACAACTAATGAAAAACTGTTTTTT

V gene: TRBV12-3/TRBV12-4
clone size: many
D gene: TRBD1
J gene: TRBJ1-2
CDR3 protein: CASSLAHRGSFGGYTF
CDR3 DNA: TGTGCCAGCAGTTTAGCGCACAGGGGGAGTTTCGGGGGCTACACCTTC

V gene: TRBV6-5
clone size: many
D gene: TRBD1
J gene: TRBJ2-7
CDR3 protein: CASSYSTGTGGYEQYF
CDR3 DNA: TGTGCCAGCAGTTACTCTACCGGGACAGGGGGCTACGAGCAGTACTTC

V gene: TRBV27
clone size: few
D gene: NA
J gene: TRBJ2-3
CDR3 protein: CASTPHLSGVYRDTDTQYF
CDR3 DNA: TGTGCCAGCACCCCGCACCTAAGTGGAGTGTACCGGGACACAGATACGCAGTATTTT

V gene: TRBV7-6
clone size: many
D gene: NA
J gene: TRBJ2-7
CDR3 protein: CASSAYPGAYEQYF
CDR3 DNA: TGTGCCAGCAGCGCCTACCCAGGGGCCTACGAGCAGTACTTC

V gene: TRBV13
clone size: many
D gene: NA
J gene: TRBJ1-6
CDR3 protein: CASSFRTDYNSPLHF
CDR3 DNA: TGTGCCAGCAGCTTTCGGACAGATTATAATTCACCCCTCCACTTT

V gene: TRBV2
clone size: NA
D gene: NA
J gene: TRBJ1-1
CDR3 protein: CASSVSEGKDRIYSAFF
CDR3 DNA: TGTGCCAGCAGTGTAAGCGAGGGGAAGGACCGAATTTATTCGGCTTTCTTT

V gene: TRBV7-6
clone size: many
D gene: NA
J gene: TRBJ2-7
CDR3 protein: CASSLDVVASYEQYF
CDR3 DNA: TGTGCCAGCAGCTTAGATGTGGTCGCGTCCTACGAGCAGTACTTC

V gene: TRBV20-1
clone size: many
D gene: NA
J gene: TRBJ1-2
CDR3 protein: CSAYSTVKYGYTF
CDR3 DNA: TGCAGTGCTTACTCGACGGTAAAGTATGGCTACACCTTC

V gene: TRBV7-3
clone size: NA
D gene: NA
J gene: TRBJ1-1
CDR3 protein: CASSPPGRGLTEAFF
CDR3 DNA: TGTGCCAGCAGCCCCCCGGGTAGAGGGCTGACTGAAGCTTTCTTT

V gene: TRBV9
clone size: few
D gene: NA
J gene: TRBJ1-2
CDR3 protein: CASSAFHRSNYGYTF
CDR3 DNA: TGTGCCAGCAGCGCGTTTCACAGGAGCAACTATGGCTACACCTTC

V gene: TRBV12-3/TRBV12-4
clone size: many
D gene: NA
J gene: TRBJ1-5
CDR3 protein: CASSFQGPQHF
CDR3 DNA: TGTGCCAGCAGTTTCCAGGGGCCCCAGCATTTT

V gene: TRBV28
clone size: few
D gene: TRBD2
J gene: TRBJ2-1
CDR3 protein: CASIGPSGMVNEQFF
CDR3 DNA: TGTGCCAGCATCGGACCTAGCGGGATGGTCAATGAGCAGTTCTTC

V gene: TRBV11-1
clone size: many
D gene: NA
J gene: TRBJ2-7
CDR3 protein: CASSVAGSKNEQYF
CDR3 DNA: TGTGCCAGCAGCGTCGCAGGGTCGAAGAACGAGCAGTACTTC

V gene: TRBV27
clone size: many
D gene: TRBD1
J gene: TRBJ1-2
CDR3 protein: CASSMTGGVDGYTF
CDR3 DNA: TGTGCCAGCAGTATGACAGGGGGCGTCGATGGCTACACCTTC

V gene: TRBV3-1
clone size: many
D gene: TRBD1
J gene: TRBJ1-1
CDR3 protein: CASSTRTGGAWNTEAFF
CDR3 DNA: TGTGCCAGCAGCACCCGGACAGGGGGCGCTTGGAACACTGAAGCTTTCTTT

V gene: TRBV9
clone size: few
D gene: NA
J gene: TRBJ1-2
CDR3 protein: CASSVGRGNYGYTF
CDR3 DNA: TGTGCCAGCAGCGTAGGCAGGGGAAACTATGGCTACACCTTC

V gene: TRBV7-3
clone size: NA
D gene: NA
J gene: TRBJ1-1
CDR3 protein: CASSATGTEAFF
CDR3 DNA: TGTGCCAGCAGCGCGACCGGGACTGAAGCTTTCTTT

V gene: TRBV20-1
clone size: many
D gene: NA
J gene: TRBJ1-2
CDR3 protein: CSAPQGWGGYTF
CDR3 DNA: TGCAGTGCTCCACAGGGATGGGGTGGCTACACCTTC

V gene: TRBV3-1
clone size: many
D gene: NA
J gene: TRBJ2-7
CDR3 protein: CASSPTNRVYEQYF
CDR3 DNA: TGTGCCAGCAGCCCTACCAACAGGGTATACGAGCAGTACTTC

V gene: TRBV7-2
clone size: few
D gene: NA
J gene: TRBJ1-3
CDR3 protein: CAITPGRSGNTIYF
CDR3 DNA: TGTGCCATCACCCCGGGGAGGAGTGGAAACACCATATATTTT

V gene: TRBV3-1
clone size: many
D gene: TRBD2
J gene: TRBJ2-2
CDR3 protein: CASSPDAERGGTGELFF
CDR3 DNA: TGTGCCAGCAGCCCGGACGCGGAGCGGGGTGGGACCGGGGAGCTGTTTTTT

V gene: TRBV28
clone size: few
D gene: TRBD2
J gene: TRBJ2-1
CDR3 protein: CASTELATSYNEQFF
CDR3 DNA: TGTGCCAGTACCGAACTAGCGACTTCCTACAATGAGCAGTTCTTC

V gene: TRBV7-9
clone size: many
D gene: NA
J gene: TRBJ1-2
CDR3 protein: CASSPGLSDSSHGYTF
CDR3 DNA: TGTGCCAGCAGCCCTGGCTTGTCTGACAGCAGCCATGGCTACACCTTC

V gene: TRBV20-1
clone size: few
D gene: NA
J gene: TRBJ1-1
CDR3 protein: CSALDRTKIYTEAFF
CDR3 DNA: TGCAGTGCTCTGGATCGGACGAAGATTTACACTGAAGCTTTCTTT

V gene: TRBV29-1
clone size: many
D gene: TRBD2
J gene: TRBJ2-2
CDR3 protein: CSVGRGNTGELFF
CDR3 DNA: TGCAGCGTGGGGAGGGGAAACACCGGGGAGCTGTTTTTT

V gene: TRBV6-5
clone size: many
D gene: TRBD1
J gene: TRBJ2-7
CDR3 protein: CASSPQGQHHEQYF
CDR3 DNA: TGTGCCAGCAGTCCCCAGGGACAGCATCACGAGCAGTACTTC

V gene: TRBV7-9
clone size: many
D gene: TRBD2
J gene: TRBJ2-3
CDR3 protein: CASSTAGGSGGTQYF
CDR3 DNA: TGTGCCAGCAGCACGGCGGGTGGTAGCGGGGGTACGCAGTATTTT

V gene: TRBV28
clone size: many
D gene: NA
J gene: TRBJ1-1
CDR3 protein: CASSLWGGTFF
CDR3 DNA: TGTGCCAGCAGTTTATGGGGGGGGACTTTCTTT

V gene: TRBV3-1
clone size: many
D gene: TRBD1
J gene: TRBJ1-6
CDR3 protein: CASSQTGYSPLHF
CDR3 DNA: TGTGCCAGCAGCCAGACAGGGTATTCACCCCTCCACTTT

V gene: TRBV20-1
clone size: NA
D gene: NA
J gene: TRBJ2-5
CDR3 protein: CSAMRDSQETQYF
CDR3 DNA: TGCAGTGCTATGCGGGACTCTCAAGAGACCCAGTACTTC

V gene: TRBV12-3/TRBV12-4
clone size: many
D gene: NA
J gene: TRBJ2-2
CDR3 protein: CASSLYGAGPSTGELFF
CDR3 DNA: TGTGCCAGCAGTTTATACGGGGCGGGGCCGAGCACCGGGGAGCTGTTTTTT

V gene: TRBV20-1
clone size: many
D gene: NA
J gene: TRBJ2-1
CDR3 protein: CSARDKTPGTSGDYNEQFF
CDR3 DNA: TGCAGTGCTAGGGATAAGACCCCCGGGACCTCGGGGGATTACAATGAGCAGTTCTTC

V gene: TRBV3-1
clone size: few
D gene: TRBD2
J gene: TRBJ2-1
CDR3 protein: CASSQAAGTISYNEQFF
CDR3 DNA: TGTGCCAGCAGCCAGGCGGCCGGGACTATCTCCTACAATGAGCAGTTCTTC

V gene: TRBV20-1
clone size: many
D gene: TRBD2
J gene: TRBJ2-7
CDR3 protein: CSANLAGALSEQYF
CDR3 DNA: TGCAGTGCGAATCTAGCGGGGGCGCTGTCCGAGCAGTACTTC

V gene: TRBV7-2
clone size: many
D gene: NA
J gene: TRBJ2-3
CDR3 protein: CASSLERRADTQYF
CDR3 DNA: TGTGCCAGCAGCTTGGAAAGGAGGGCAGATACGCAGTATTTT

V gene: TRBV19
clone size: few
D gene: TRBD1
J gene: TRBJ1-5
CDR3 protein: CASSNPRGYQPQHF
CDR3 DNA: TGTGCCAGTAGTAACCCCAGGGGGTATCAGCCCCAGCATTTT

V gene: TRBV14
clone size: many
D gene: NA
J gene: TRBJ2-2
CDR3 protein: CASSLLGTANTGELFF
CDR3 DNA: TGTGCCAGCAGCCTATTAGGGACGGCGAACACCGGGGAGCTGTTTTTT

V gene: TRBV18
clone size: many
D gene: NA
J gene: TRBJ1-1
CDR3 protein: CASSPENRAEAFF
CDR3 DNA: TGTGCCAGCTCACCTGAGAACAGGGCTGAAGCTTTCTTT

V gene: TRBV7-9
clone size: many
D gene: TRBD2
J gene: TRBJ2-3
CDR3 protein: CASRPPIRLAGVADTQYF
CDR3 DNA: TGTGCCAGCAGGCCCCCCATCAGGCTAGCGGGGGTCGCAGATACGCAGTATTTT

V gene: TRBV4-2
clone size: many
D gene: NA
J gene: TRBJ2-3
CDR3 protein: CASSQGGVSTDTQYF
CDR3 DNA: TGTGCCAGCAGCCAAGGCGGGGTAAGCACAGATACGCAGTATTTT